Here is one TCR beta chain with its context. Chain pairing is unknown; alpha and beta were sequenced separately. Some clones are missing from TCRdb's copy, which holds only in-frame ones; the method was immunoSEQ multiplex PCR. The sample lists 88,000 or so clones, about nine tenths seen once, with under 2.5% in the top ten. Sorting used thawed, overnight-rested PBMC stained with anti-CD3, a viability dye and GMM-loaded CD1B tetramer. CD1B tetramers were loaded with Rhodococcus equi-derived C32 glucose monomycolate. Tetramer-negative cells, 90,000 to 100,000 per donor, were also sorted. The sample originates from a study of T cells in tuberculosis. Study overall: Sequenced TCRs come from CD1B-GMM tetramer-binding T cells. Study-level results: Low-affinity CD1B-GMM tetramer-binding T cells may have been missed.

Sequenced: CD1b-GMM tetramer-negative cells sorted from PBMCs. The sequence was collected from an adult woman with latent tuberculosis.

CDR3 nucleotides: TGTGCCAGCAGTGAAGGGCCGGGTCGTGAGCAGTACGTC. Translating it yields CASSEGPGREQYV. The rearrangement uses TRBV6-1 and TRBJ2-7; D unclear. The ends were cut back, 1 base at V and 7 bases at J, with 11 bases in the middle. This CDR3 has 13 residues. Germline V gives CDR1 MNHNS, CDR2 SASEGT.